The 2 T cell receptor beta chains reported below all come from one sample, sequenced in a study of T cell repertoires in cytomegalovirus infection. TCRdb called the reads again in MiXCR, with one record for every CDR3 protein. Here the sample spans about 160,000 distinct CDR3 sequences, roughly 15% being singletons. The sequenced material came from CD8+ T cells from PBMCs. Receptor source: a human donor in good health (CMV status not recorded). Some clones in this sample may be carry-over from other donors' samples.

The V gene is TRBV7-2, the J gene TRBJ1-4; no clear D gene. The CDR3 spans 13 residues. CDR1 SGHTA and CDR2 FQGNSA come from the germline V gene. V shed 2 bases and J shed 5 bases, with 6 bases lying between them. The CDR3 sequence: CASSLTGNEKLFF. The CDR3 DNA is TGTGCCAGCAGCTTAACGGGAAATGAAAAACTGTTTTTT.

This clonotype was recorded once. The chain is built from TRBV6-1 and TRBJ2-2; D gene ambiguous. The germline V and J ends were trimmed by 2 bases and 0 bases, with 16 bases remaining between them. Germline CDR1 reads MNHNS; CDR2 reads SASEGT. The length of the CDR3 is 18 residues. In DNA, the CDR3 is TGTGCCAGCAGTGAAACTTGGCTGCTGGAATCGAACACCGGGGAGCTGTTTTTT. It is translated as CASSETWLLESNTGELFF.